Listed here are 26 T cell receptor beta chains from one sample, sequenced in a study of CD8+CD57+ T cells in acquired aplastic anemia. Whoever was chosen for sequencing had shown CD8+CD57+ cell expansion by flow cytometry. CDR3 and TCR beta VDJ profiling relied on a genomic DNA template. TCRdb passed the reads through MiXCR, listing each CDR3 protein once. The repertoire holds around 200,000 distinct CDR3 sequences, around 48% seen once, with 1.8% in the top ten. The sample consisted of sorted CD4+, CD8+, or CD8+CD57+ T cells (not recorded which) from PBMCs. Source of these receptors: a human donor with aplastic anemia.

This clonotype has a count of ten or more. The CDR3 region is CASGELSETQHF. CDR3 DNA sequence: TGTGCCAGTGGGGAGTTGAGTGAGACCCAGCATTTT. The V and J genes are TRBV19 and TRBJ1-5, with D unclear. The CDR3 contains 12 residues. CDR1 is LNHDA and CDR2 is SQIVND in the germline V gene (reference sequence). V was shortened by 8 bases and J by 11 bases, with 16 bases between the two germline ends. Complete variable domain (other parts from reference TRBV19 and TRBJ1-5): DGGITQSPKYLFRKEGQNVTLSCEQNLNHDAMYWYRQDPGQGLRLIYYSQIVNDFQKGDIAEGYSVSREKKESFPLTVTSAQKNPTAFYLCASGELSETQHFGDGTRLSIL.

The chain joins TRBV6-2 or TRBV6-3 to TRBJ1-1; D not certain. V lost 2 bases to trimming and J lost 7 bases, with 11 bases between them. The CDR3 length is 13 residues. Germline V gene sequence: CDR1 MNHEY, CDR2 SVGEGT. In DNA, the CDR3 is TGTGCCAGCAGTTACGTAGGGAACTTTGAAGCTTTCTTT. It codes for CASSYVGNFEAFF.

This clonotype was seen repeatedly, ten times or more. This chain connects TRBV24-1 to TRBJ2-1; TRBD1 matches 9 bases. The CDR3 covers 18 residues. Germline V gene sequence: CDR1 KGHDR, CDR2 SFDVKD. The V gene end was trimmed by 3 bases and the J gene end by 3 bases; junction bases not matched to a gene: 11. This chain's CDR3 is CATSDPGTGKKDYNEQFF. CDR3 nucleotides: TGTGCCACCAGTGATCCCGGGACAGGGAAAAAGGACTACAATGAGCAGTTCTTC.

Ten or more counts support this clonotype. The chain carries TRBV20-1 and TRBJ2-3; 10 bases are shared with TRBD2. After removal of 6 bases from V and 5 bases from J, the junction contained 5 bases not matched to a gene. This CDR3 region has 13 residues. Germline V lookup: CDR1 DFQATT, CDR2 SNEGSKA (reference sequence). The CDR3 DNA reads as TGCAGTGCGCTGGGACTAGCGATAGATACGCAGTATTTT. Protein product: CSALGLAIDTQYF.

In this sample, this clonotype turned up a few times. The chain links TRBV18 to TRBJ1-2; TRBD1 matches 9 bases. CDR1 and CDR2 (germline): KGHSH, LQKENI. Trimming at V came to 3 bases and at J to 1 base, leaving 6 bases not matched to a gene. CDR3 size: 16 residues. In nucleotides, the CDR3 is TGTGCCAGCTCACCGGGGACAGGGCTCGTTAACTATGGCTACACCTTC. This sequence encodes CASSPGTGLVNYGYTF.

This rearrangement joins TRBV19 to TRBJ2-7; weak D call: TRBD2 (5 bases). Germline lookup yields CDR1 LNHDA and CDR2 SQIVND (reference sequence). CDR3 length equals 13 residues. Trimming took off 6 bases at V and 5 bases at J, with 14 bases between the two ends. The chain's CDR3 is CASRAGFGDEQYF. CDR3 nucleotides: TGTGCCAGTAGGGCAGGCTTCGGGGACGAGCAGTACTTC.

This clonotype was detected only a few times. This chain uses TRBV2 with TRBJ1-1; D is ambiguous. Trimming removed 9 bases from V and 5 bases from J, with 10 bases in between. The CDR3 covers 11 residues. CDR1 is SNHLY, CDR2 FYNNEI, per germline. CDR3 sequence reads: CASGGRTEAFF. The CDR3, as DNA: TGTGCCAGTGGTGGAAGGACTGAAGCTTTCTTT.

V and J are TRBV7-2 and TRBJ2-7; D possibly corresponds to TRBD2 (6 bases). The CDR3 totals 13 residues. The germline CDR1 and CDR2 sequences are SGHTA and FQGNSA. Trimming shortened V by 5 bases and J by 0 bases, and 8 bases separated the two germline ends. CDR3 DNA: TGTGCCAGCAGCCCGACTAGCTCCTACGAGCAGTACTTC. Amino acids: CASSPTSSYEQYF.

In its sample, this clonotype was seen many times. This chain connects TRBV20-1 to TRBJ2-1; D gene unclear. CDR1 is DFQATT and CDR2 is SNEGSKA in the germline V gene (reference sequence). The CDR3 is 12 residues long. Trimming took 2 bases from V and 8 from J, leaving 10 bases between them. CDR3 in DNA: TGCAGTGCTAGACCCGTTCTGGATGAGCAGTTCTTC. Its translation is CSARPVLDEQFF.

This chain links TRBV14 with TRBJ2-7, with 9 bases aligning to TRBD1. The V segment lost 9 bases and the J segment 1 base; nucleotides outside the gene matches: 7. Germline lookup yields CDR1 SGHDN and CDR2 FVKESK. There are 14 residues in the CDR3. CDR3 bases: TGTGCCAGGAACCGGGACAGGGATTCCTACGAGCAGTACTTC. This gives the protein CARNRDRDSYEQYF.

At least ten counts were recorded for this clonotype. The chain combines TRBV3-1 with TRBJ2-2; 10 nucleotides align to TRBD2. The CDR3 totals 16 residues. Germline V gene sequence: CDR1 LGHDT, CDR2 YNNKEL (reference sequence). V lost 0 bases and J lost 6; bases outside the gene matches: 4. The CDR3 is CASSQESLAGAGELFF. In DNA form, the CDR3 reads TGTGCCAGCAGCCAAGAGAGCCTAGCGGGAGCCGGGGAGCTGTTTTTT.

This clonotype was seen more than once but under ten times. The chain is built from TRBV7-9 and TRBJ2-3, with D hard to call. The CDR3 has 13 residues. Germline lookup yields CDR1 SEHNR and CDR2 FQNEAQ (reference sequence). V shed 4 bases and J shed 3 bases, with 8 bases lying between them. CDR3 in DNA: TGTGCCAGCAGCTCTCCTCCAACAGATACGCAGTATTTT. Translation: CASSSPPTDTQYF.

The V and J genes are TRBV3-1 and TRBJ2-7, with D perhaps given as TRBD1 or TRBD2 (6 bases each). Germline V gives CDR1 LGHDT, CDR2 YNNKEL (reference sequence). Trimming took 1 base from V and 6 from J, leaving 16 bases between them. This CDR3 contains 15 residues. The CDR3, as DNA: TGTGCCAGCAGCCAAGGGGGGGCGAGGGGATCCGAGCAGTACTTC. This codes for CASSQGGARGSEQYF.

This clonotype was found many times. V is TRBV24-1 and J is TRBJ1-5, with 9 bases lining up with TRBD1. V shed 4 bases, J shed 5 bases, and the junction held 5 bases outside the gene matches. The germline V gene has CDR1 KGHDR and CDR2 SFDVKD. This CDR3 has 15 residues. CDR3 in amino acids: CATSDPTGGHQPQHF. The CDR3 DNA follows: TGTGCCACCAGTGACCCTACAGGGGGCCATCAGCCCCAGCATTTT.

This clonotype came up many times. Here the CDR3 DNA reads TGCGCCAGCAGCCAGAGGGGACAGGGATTGCACACCATATATTTT. This sequence encodes CASSQRGQGLHTIYF. The rearrangement uses TRBV4-1 and TRBJ1-3; 9 nucleotides align to TRBD1. CDR3 length: 15 residues. The V and J ends lost 3 bases and 8 bases, in that order; junction bases with no gene match: 8. Germline assignment: CDR1 MGHRA and CDR2 YSYEKL.

This clonotype has just a few counts. The chain links TRBV19 to TRBJ1-5, with D possibly TRBD1 on 6 matching bases. With 8 bases removed from V and 5 bases from J, the gap between germline ends came to 16 bases. The CDR3 loop spans 14 amino acids. Germline values: CDR1 LNHDA, CDR2 SQIVND (reference sequence). The CDR3 coding sequence is TGTGCCAGTCATTACAGGGTAGCTGATCAGCCCCAGCATTTT. Translating gives CASHYRVADQPQHF.

This clonotype appeared once. The rearrangement links TRBV5-4 to TRBJ2-3; no definite D call. V was shortened by 2 bases and J by 0 bases, with 10 bases between the two germline ends. This CDR3 region has 15 residues. Germline assignment: CDR1 SGHNT and CDR2 YYREEE (reference sequence). CDR3 coding DNA: TGTGCCAGCAGCTTTTGGTCCACTAGCACAGATACGCAGTATTTT. Translating it yields CASSFWSTSTDTQYF.

In its sample, this clonotype was seen many times. The V call is TRBV5-5, the J call TRBJ2-1; D perhaps matches TRBD2 (5 bases). From germline, CDR1 is SGHKS and CDR2 YYEKEE (reference sequence). The V end lost 1 base, the J end lost 5 bases, and 10 bases lay between the germline ends. There are 14 residues in the CDR3. The CDR3 sequence: CASSLQSRDNEQFF. CDR3 nucleotide sequence: TGTGCCAGCAGCTTGCAGTCGCGGGACAATGAGCAGTTCTTC.

This clonotype appeared many times. V and J are TRBV6-5 and TRBJ2-3, with a possible D match to TRBD1 (6 bases). V shed 7 bases and J shed 1 base, with 9 bases lying between them. Germline assignment: CDR1 MNHEY and CDR2 SVGAGI. This CDR3 spans 13 amino acids. For the CDR3, the DNA is TGTGCCAGCACCCGGACAGGCACAGATACGCAGTATTTT. This encodes CASTRTGTDTQYF.

This clonotype was recorded at least ten times. The CDR3 reads CASSPGTGGGYGYTF. CDR3 DNA: TGTGCCAGTAGCCCCGGGACAGGGGGCGGGTATGGCTACACCTTC. This rearrangement joins TRBV19 to TRBJ1-2; 12 nucleotides line up with TRBD1. The V gene end was trimmed by 6 bases and the J gene end by 5 bases; junction bases not matched to a gene: 7. Looked up from germline, CDR1 is LNHDA and CDR2 is SQIVND (reference sequence). The CDR3 extends over 15 amino acids.

In its sample, this clonotype was seen a few times. J is TRBJ1-2 and V is TRBV6-1, with TRBD1 matching 7 bases. The CDR3 loop spans 13 amino acids. CDR1 and CDR2 (germline): MNHNS, SASEGT. V lost 6 bases, J lost 4 bases, and 5 bases stayed unmatched. The CDR3: CASSRDRVYGYTF. The CDR3, as DNA: TGTGCCAGCAGCCGCGACAGGGTCTATGGCTACACCTTC.

This rearrangement joins TRBV19 to TRBJ2-2; D gene ambiguous. Trimming left V 3 bases short and J 6 bases short, with 5 bases between. The V gene's germline CDR1 is LNHDA and CDR2 SQIVND (reference sequence). The CDR3 length is 12 residues. Here the CDR3 reads CASSIRPGELFF. Written as DNA, the CDR3 is TGTGCCAGTAGTATCCGTCCCGGGGAGCTGTTTTTT.

The rearrangement joins TRBV5-1 to TRBJ2-3; no clear D gene. V lost 1 base and J lost 1, with 13 bases in between. The CDR3 length is 16 residues. In germline, CDR1 is SGHRS, CDR2 YFSETQ. CDR3 DNA: TGCGCCAGCAGCTTGATCGGCCCCGCCGGCACAGATACGCAGTATTTT. Translating gives CASSLIGPAGTDTQYF.

The chain couples TRBV15 to TRBJ2-1; the D gene could be TRBD1 or TRBD2 (5 bases each). The CDR3 totals 16 residues. Germline CDR1 is LNHNV and CDR2 is YYDKDF (reference sequence). V was pared by 1 base and J by 1 base, with 11 bases between. In DNA form, the CDR3 reads TGTGCCACCAGCAGAGTGGGTGGGGGTTCCTACAATGAGCAGTTCTTC. Protein: CATSRVGGGSYNEQFF. Combining the CDR3 with reference TRBV15 and TRBJ2-1 gives the whole variable domain DAMVIQNPRYQVTQFGKPVTLSCSQTLNHNVMYWYQQKSSQAPKLLFHYYDKDFNNEADTPDNFQSRRPNTSFCFLDIRSPGLGDTAMYLCATSRVGGGSYNEQFFGPGTRLTVL.

Many counts were recorded for this clonotype. J is TRBJ1-4 and V is TRBV9, with 9 positions matching TRBD1. CDR3 length: 15 amino acids. Germline lookup yields CDR1 SGDLS and CDR2 YYNGEE. J gave up 7 bases and V 0 bases, and 4 bases lay outside the gene matches. DNA of the CDR3: TGTGCCAGCAGCGTAGAAGGGACAGGGTTTGAAAAACTGTTTTTT. Protein: CASSVEGTGFEKLFF.

The chain employs TRBV7-9 and TRBJ2-2; weak D call: TRBD1 (6 bases). V was shortened by 5 bases and J by 6 bases, with 10 bases between the two germline ends. The CDR3 totals 13 residues. Per the germline V gene, CDR1 is SEHNR and CDR2 is FQNEAQ (reference sequence). The chain's CDR3 is CASSRDIAGELFF. In DNA, the CDR3 is TGTGCCAGCAGCCGGGACATCGCCGGGGAGCTGTTTTTT.